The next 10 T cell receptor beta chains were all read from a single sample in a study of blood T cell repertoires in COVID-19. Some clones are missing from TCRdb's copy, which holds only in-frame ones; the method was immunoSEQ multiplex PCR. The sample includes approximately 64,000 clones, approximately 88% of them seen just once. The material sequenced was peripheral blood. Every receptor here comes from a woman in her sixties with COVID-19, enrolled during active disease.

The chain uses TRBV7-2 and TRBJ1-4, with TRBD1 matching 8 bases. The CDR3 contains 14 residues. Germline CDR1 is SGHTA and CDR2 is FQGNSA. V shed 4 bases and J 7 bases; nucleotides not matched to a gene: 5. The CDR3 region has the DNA TGTGCCAGCAGCTCCGGACAGGGAGGTGAAAAACTGTTTTTT. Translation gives CASSSGQGGEKLFF.

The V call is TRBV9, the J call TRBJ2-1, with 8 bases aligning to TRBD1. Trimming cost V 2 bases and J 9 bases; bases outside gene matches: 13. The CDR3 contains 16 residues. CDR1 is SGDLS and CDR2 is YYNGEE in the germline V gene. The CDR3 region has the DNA TGTGCCAGCAGCGTCTCCTTAAAGACAGGGGCTGGTGAGCAGTTCTTC. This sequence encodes CASSVSLKTGAGEQFF.

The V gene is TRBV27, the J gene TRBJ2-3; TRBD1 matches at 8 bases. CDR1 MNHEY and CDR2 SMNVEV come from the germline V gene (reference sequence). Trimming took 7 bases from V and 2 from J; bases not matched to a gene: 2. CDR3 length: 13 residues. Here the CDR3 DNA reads TGTGCCAGCACAGGGGGCTACACAGATACGCAGTATTTT. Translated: CASTGGYTDTQYF.

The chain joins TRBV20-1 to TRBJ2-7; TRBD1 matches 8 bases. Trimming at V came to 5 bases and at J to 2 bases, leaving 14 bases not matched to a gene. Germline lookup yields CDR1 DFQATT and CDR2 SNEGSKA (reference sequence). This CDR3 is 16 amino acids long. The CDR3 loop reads CSACACGQGVTYEQYF. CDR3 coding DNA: TGCAGTGCTTGTGCCTGCGGACAGGGCGTAACCTACGAGCAGTACTTC.

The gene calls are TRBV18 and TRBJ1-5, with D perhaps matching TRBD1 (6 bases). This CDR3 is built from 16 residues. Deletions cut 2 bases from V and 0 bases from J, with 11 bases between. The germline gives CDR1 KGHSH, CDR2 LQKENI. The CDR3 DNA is TGTGCCAGCTCACCAGGGGGCAGATATAGCAATCAGCCCCAGCATTTT. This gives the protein CASSPGGRYSNQPQHF.

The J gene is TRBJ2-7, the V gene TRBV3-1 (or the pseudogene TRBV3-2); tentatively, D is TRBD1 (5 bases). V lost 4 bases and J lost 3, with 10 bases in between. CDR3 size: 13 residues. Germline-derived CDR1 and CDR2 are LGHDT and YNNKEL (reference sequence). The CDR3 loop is CASSPGRGYEQYF. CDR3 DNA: TGTGCCAGCAGCCCCGGAAGGGGCTACGAGCAGTACTTC.

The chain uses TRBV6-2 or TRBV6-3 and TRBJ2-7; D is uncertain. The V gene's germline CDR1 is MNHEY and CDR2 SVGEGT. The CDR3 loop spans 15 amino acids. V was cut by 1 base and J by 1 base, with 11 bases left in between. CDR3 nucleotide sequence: TGTGCCAGCAGTTACTACCGGTTGAGATCCTACGAGCAGTACTTC. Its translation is CASSYYRLRSYEQYF.

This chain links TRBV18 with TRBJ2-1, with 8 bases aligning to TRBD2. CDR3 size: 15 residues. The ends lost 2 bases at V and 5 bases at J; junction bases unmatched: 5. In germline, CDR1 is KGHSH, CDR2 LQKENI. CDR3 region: CASSPSGLENNEQFF. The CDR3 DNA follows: TGTGCCAGCTCACCATCGGGACTAGAGAACAATGAGCAGTTCTTC. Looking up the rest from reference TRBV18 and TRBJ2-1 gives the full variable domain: NAGVMQNPRHLVRRRGQEARLRCSPMKGHSHVYWYRQLPEEGLKFMVYLQKENIIDESGMPKERFSAEFPKEGPSILRIQQVVRGDSAAYFCASSPSGLENNEQFFGPGTRLTVL.

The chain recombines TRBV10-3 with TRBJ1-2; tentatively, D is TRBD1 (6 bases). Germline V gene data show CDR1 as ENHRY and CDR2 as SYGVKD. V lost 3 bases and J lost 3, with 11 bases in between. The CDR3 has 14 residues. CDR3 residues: CAISDGGLHYGYTF. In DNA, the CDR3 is TGTGCCATCAGTGACGGGGGGCTTCACTATGGCTACACCTTC.

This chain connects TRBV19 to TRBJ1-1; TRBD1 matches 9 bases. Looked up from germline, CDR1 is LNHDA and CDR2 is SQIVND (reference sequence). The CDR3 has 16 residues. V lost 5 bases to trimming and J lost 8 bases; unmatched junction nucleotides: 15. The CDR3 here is CASSPERTGTGREAFF. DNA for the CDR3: TGTGCCAGTAGTCCTGAGAGGACCGGGACAGGGAGGGAAGCTTTCTTT.